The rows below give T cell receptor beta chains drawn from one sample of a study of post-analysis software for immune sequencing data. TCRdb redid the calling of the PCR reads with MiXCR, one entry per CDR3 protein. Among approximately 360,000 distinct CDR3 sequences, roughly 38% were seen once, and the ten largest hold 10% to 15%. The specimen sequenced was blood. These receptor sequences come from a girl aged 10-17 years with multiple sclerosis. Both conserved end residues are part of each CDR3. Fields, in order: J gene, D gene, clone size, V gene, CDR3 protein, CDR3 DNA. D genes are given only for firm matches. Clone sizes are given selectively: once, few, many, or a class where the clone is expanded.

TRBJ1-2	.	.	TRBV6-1	CASKGVAYTF	TGTGCCAGCAAGGGGGTTGCCTACACCTTC
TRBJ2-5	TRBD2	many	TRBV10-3	CAISSASGGARETQYF	TGTGCCATCAGTTCTGCGAGCGGGGGGGCCAGAGAGACCCAGTACTTC
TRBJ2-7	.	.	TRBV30	CAGTSRGALYEQYF	TGTGCCGGAACTTCCAGGGGCGCACTCTACGAGCAGTACTTC
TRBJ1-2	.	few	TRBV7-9	CASSLRGTNYSYTF	TGTGCCAGCAGCTTAAGGGGCACTAACTATAGCTACACCTTC
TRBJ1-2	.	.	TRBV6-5	CASSYSRLEGYTF	TGTGCCAGCAGTTACTCGCGGCTAGAGGGCTACACCTTC
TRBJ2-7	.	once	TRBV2	CASRWDFPYEQYF	TGTGCCAGCAGGTGGGACTTCCCCTACGAGCAGTACTTC
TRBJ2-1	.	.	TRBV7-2	CASSEIILNEQFF	TGTGCCAGCTCCGAAATAATTCTCAATGAGCAGTTCTTC
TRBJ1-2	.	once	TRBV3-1	CASSGRAVSSYGYTF	TGTGCCAGCAGCGGTAGGGCCGTTTCTAGCTATGGCTACACCTTC
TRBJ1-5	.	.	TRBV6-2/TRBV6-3	CASSTTPRAQHF	TGTGCCAGCAGTACAACACCACGGGCCCAGCATTTT
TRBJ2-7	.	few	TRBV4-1	CASSHGDREDEQYF	TGCGCCAGCAGCCACGGAGACAGGGAGGACGAGCAGTACTTC
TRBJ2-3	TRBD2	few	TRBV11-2	CASSLRVGLAGGTDTQYF	TGTGCCAGCAGCTTAAGAGTCGGACTAGCGGGGGGCACAGATACGCAGTATTTT
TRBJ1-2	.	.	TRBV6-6	CASSQPQLYGYTF	TGTGCCAGCAGCCAACCGCAGCTCTATGGCTACACCTTC
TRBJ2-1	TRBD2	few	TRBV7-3	CASSLTPSGGDNEQFF	TGTGCCAGCAGCTTAACTCCTAGCGGGGGGGACAATGAGCAGTTCTTC
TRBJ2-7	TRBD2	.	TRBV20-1	CSARASGGSSYEQYF	TGCAGTGCCCGAGCTAGCGGGGGGAGCTCCTACGAGCAGTACTTC
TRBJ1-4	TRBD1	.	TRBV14	CASSSRQGWDEKLFF	TGTGCCAGCAGCTCCCGACAGGGATGGGATGAAAAACTGTTTTTT
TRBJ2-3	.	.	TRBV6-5	CASSTFSTDTQYF	TGTGCCAGCAGTACGTTCAGCACAGATACGCAGTATTTT
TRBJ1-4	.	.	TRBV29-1	CSAQAPGNEKLFF	TGCAGCGCACAGGCACCTGGTAATGAAAAACTGTTTTTT
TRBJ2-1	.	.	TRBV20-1	CSARAGTGNEQFF	TGCAGTGCTAGAGCGGGTACGGGGAATGAGCAGTTCTTC
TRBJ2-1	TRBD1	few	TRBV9	CASSARQGALMNEQFF	TGTGCCAGCAGCGCCCGACAGGGGGCTTTAATGAATGAGCAGTTCTTC
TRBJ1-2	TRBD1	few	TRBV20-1	CSARPTGEEGYTF	TGCAGTGCTAGACCCACAGGGGAAGAGGGCTACACCTTC
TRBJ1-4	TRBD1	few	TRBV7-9	CASSSGGLATNEKLFF	TGTGCCAGCAGCTCAGGGGGGCTCGCAACTAATGAAAAACTGTTTTTT
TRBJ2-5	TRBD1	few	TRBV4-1	CASSHPGQGPGGYF	TGCGCCAGCAGCCACCCGGGACAGGGACCCGGAGGGTACTTC
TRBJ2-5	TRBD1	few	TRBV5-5	CASSLAGTGLQETQYF	TGTGCCAGCAGCTTGGCCGGGACAGGACTCCAAGAGACCCAGTACTTC
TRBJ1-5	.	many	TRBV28	CASSFSSNQPQHF	TGTGCCAGCAGTTTCAGTAGCAATCAGCCCCAGCATTTT
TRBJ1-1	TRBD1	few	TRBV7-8	CASSFTGGGNTEAFF	TGTGCCAGCAGCTTTACAGGGGGCGGGAACACTGAAGCTTTCTTT
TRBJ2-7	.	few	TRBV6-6	CASSYSIQPKHYEQYF	TGTGCCAGCAGTTACTCGATTCAGCCGAAGCACTACGAGCAGTACTTC
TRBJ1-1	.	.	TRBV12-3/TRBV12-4	CASSQLKVEAFF	TGTGCCAGCAGCCAACTCAAGGTAGAAGCTTTCTTT
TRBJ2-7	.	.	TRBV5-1	CASSLVGGFEQYF	TGCGCCAGCAGCTTGGTAGGGGGATTCGAGCAGTACTTC
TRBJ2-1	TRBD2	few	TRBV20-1	CSARRSGGANEQFF	TGCAGTGCTAGGCGCTCCGGGGGGGCGAATGAGCAGTTCTTC
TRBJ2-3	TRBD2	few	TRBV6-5	CASSSSGGTTTDTQYF	TGTGCCAGCAGTTCTAGCGGGGGGACAACCACAGATACGCAGTATTTT
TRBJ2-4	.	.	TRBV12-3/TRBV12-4	CASSPESLAKNIQYF	TGTGCCAGCAGTCCCGAGAGCTTAGCCAAAAACATTCAGTACTTC
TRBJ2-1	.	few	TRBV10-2	CAGRRDSTSSYNEQFF	TGCGCCGGCAGGAGGGACTCAACAAGCTCCTACAATGAGCAGTTCTTC
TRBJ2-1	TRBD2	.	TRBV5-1	CASSLAIAGGDNEQFF	TGCGCCAGCAGCTTGGCTATAGCGGGGGGCGACAATGAGCAGTTCTTC
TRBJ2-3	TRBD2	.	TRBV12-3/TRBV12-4	CASSPRLAGGEDTQYF	TGTGCCAGCAGTCCTCGACTAGCGGGGGGAGAAGATACGCAGTATTTT
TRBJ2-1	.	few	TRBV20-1	CSAWVVSYNEQFF	TGCAGTGCCTGGGTGGTTAGCTACAATGAGCAGTTCTTC
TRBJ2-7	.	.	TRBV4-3	CASSQDAASREQYF	TGCGCCAGCAGCCAAGACGCGGCTAGCCGCGAGCAGTACTTC
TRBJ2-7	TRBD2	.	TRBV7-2	CASSSTSGYYEQYF	TGTGCCAGCAGCTCGACTAGCGGGTACTACGAGCAGTACTTC
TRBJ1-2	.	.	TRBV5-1	CASSLIPSRDYGYTF	TGCGCCAGCAGCTTGATTCCATCCAGGGACTATGGCTACACCTTC
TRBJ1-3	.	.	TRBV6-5	CASSYSGDGANTIYF	TGTGCCAGCAGTTACTCAGGGGACGGGGCAAACACCATATATTTT
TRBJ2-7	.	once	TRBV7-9	CGSEPIGEQYF	TGTGGGAGTGAGCCGATCGGTGAGCAGTACTTC
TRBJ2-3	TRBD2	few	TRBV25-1	CASSEWEGRDTQYF	TGTGCCAGCAGTGAATGGGAGGGAAGGGATACGCAGTATTTT
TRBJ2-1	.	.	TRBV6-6	CASSPTGYEQFF	TGTGCCAGCAGTCCTACAGGGTATGAGCAGTTCTTC
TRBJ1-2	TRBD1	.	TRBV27	CASRGQGVYGYTF	TGTGCCAGCAGAGGACAGGGAGTCTATGGCTACACCTTC
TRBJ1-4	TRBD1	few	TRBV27	CASSLWTGRHEKLFF	TGTGCCAGCAGTTTATGGACAGGGAGGCATGAAAAACTGTTTTTT
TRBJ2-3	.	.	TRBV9	CASSAGTVTDTQYF	TGTGCCAGCAGCGCCGGGACCGTTACAGATACGCAGTATTTT
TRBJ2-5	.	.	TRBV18	CASSPGAVEGTQYF	TGTGCCAGCTCACCAGGGGCGGTGGAGGGGACCCAGTACTTC
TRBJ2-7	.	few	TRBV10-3	CAIGEAPGGRYEQYF	TGTGCCATCGGAGAAGCCCCGGGGGGCCGCTACGAGCAGTACTTC
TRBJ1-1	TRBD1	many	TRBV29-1	CSARTGRVNTEAFF	TGCAGCGCCCGGACAGGGAGGGTGAACACTGAAGCTTTCTTT